The rows below give T cell receptor beta chains drawn from one sample of a study of shared clonotypes between healthy human individuals. Using immunoSEQ multiplex PCR, the repertoire was profiled, and TCRdb retains in-frame clones only, with some absent. The table includes around 2.3 million clones, approximately 95% detected once. The specimen was naive CD4+ T cells sorted from blood. The source is a man aged 18 to 30 in good health. Both conserved end residues are part of each CDR3. Fields, in order: D gene, J gene, clone size, V gene, CDR3 DNA, CDR3 protein. A D gene is named only where the DNA matches it firmly. Clone size is not always given. Where it is, it says once, few, many or a class for expanded clones.

NA | TRBJ2-7 | NA | TRBV5-5 | TGTGCCAGCAGCTTGGTATCCGGATACGAGCAGTACTTC | CASSLVSGYEQYF
NA | TRBJ1-2 | NA | TRBV5-1 | TGCGCCACCAGCCCGAGGACTCAGGGAGGCTACACCTTC | CATSPRTQGGYTF
TRBD1 | TRBJ1-3 | NA | TRBV30 | TGTGCCTGGACCAGGGGGCCTGGAAACACCATATATTTT | CAWTRGPGNTIYF
TRBD1 | TRBJ1-4 | NA | TRBV5-5 | TGTGCCAGCAGCTTCACAGGGGAGAGTGAAAAACTGTTTTTT | CASSFTGESEKLFF
TRBD1 | TRBJ1-4 | NA | TRBV5-1 | TGCGCCAGCAGCTCAGGGGGAGGTGAAAAACTGTTTTTT | CASSSGGGEKLFF
NA | TRBJ1-6 | NA | TRBV2 | TGTGCCAGCATCCTGGTAGGCAGGGCCAATTCACCCCTCCACTTT | CASILVGRANSPLHF
TRBD2 | TRBJ2-7 | NA | TRBV5-4 | TGTGCCAGCAGCTTAGCGGGGGGACCCTACGAGCAGTACTTC | CASSLAGGPYEQYF
TRBD1 | TRBJ1-4 | NA | TRBV10-3 | TGTGCCACCGGACAGGGTGGCCGAAAACTGTTTTTT | CATGQGGRKLFF
NA | TRBJ2-2 | once | TRBV7-9 | TGTGCCAGCAGCCGAAGGGGAGGCGGGGAGCTGTTTTTT | CASSRRGGGELFF
NA | TRBJ2-5 | NA | TRBV19 | TGTGCCAGTAGCCCTTCTAGGGACATAAGAGAGACCCAGTACTTC | CASSPSRDIRETQYF
TRBD1 | TRBJ1-2 | few | TRBV6-5 | TGTGCCAGCGGCTGGACAGGGGCTGGCTACACCTTC | CASGWTGAGYTF
TRBD2 | TRBJ2-1 | NA | TRBV2 | TGTGCCAGCAGTGCCCTTCCGGTACTAGCGGGATCTACTCAGTTCTTC | CASSALPVLAGSTQFF
TRBD1 | TRBJ1-1 | NA | TRBV13 | TGTGCCAGCAGCCCTAGCCGAGACAGGGGGAAAGGTTGGACTGAAGCTTTCTTT | CASSPSRDRGKGWTEAFF
TRBD2 | TRBJ2-5 | NA | TRBV6-5 | TGTGCCAGCAGTTACTCGGAGGGACTAAAAGAGACCCAGTACTTC | CASSYSEGLKETQYF
NA | TRBJ1-3 | NA | TRBV10-3 | TGTGCCATCAGTGACCCTCTAACGGGGGTAGGAAACACCATATATTTT | CAISDPLTGVGNTIYF
TRBD2 | TRBJ2-5 | NA | TRBV2 | TGTGCCAGCAGTGAAACTAGCGGGGCCCCCGGGACCCAGTACTTC | CASSETSGAPGTQYF
NA | TRBJ2-7 | NA | TRBV5-1 | TGCGCCAGCAGCTTGGACGCGGGACTTACCTACGAGCAGTACTTC | CASSLDAGLTYEQYF
NA | TRBJ1-5 | few | TRBV7-9 | TGTGCCAGCAGCTCCGACAGTAGCAATCAGCCCCAGCATTTT | CASSSDSSNQPQHF
NA | TRBJ2-4 | NA | TRBV19 | TGTGCCAGTACCAACGAAGGACAGCCTACACAGTACTTC | CASTNEGQPTQYF
NA | TRBJ2-1 | NA | TRBV18 | TGTGCCAGCTCACAGGGACGGGGGAGTGGAGAGCAGTTCTTC | CASSQGRGSGEQFF
TRBD1 | TRBJ1-1 | NA | TRBV6-1 | TGTGCCAGCAGCCCGGGACAGACCATGAACACTGAAGCTTTCTTT | CASSPGQTMNTEAFF
TRBD2 | TRBJ2-2 | NA | TRBV10-3 | TGTGCCATCAGTGGGCTAGCGGGAGGGCCGGGAACCGGGGAGCTGTTTTTT | CAISGLAGGPGTGELFF
TRBD2 | TRBJ2-5 | NA | TRBV19 | TGTGCCAGTAGTAGGGTAGCGGGAGGGCCTGGAGAGACCCAGTACTTC | CASSRVAGGPGETQYF
NA | TRBJ1-3 | NA | TRBV7-9 | TGTGCCAGCAGTGGTGTACCCTCTGGAAACACCATATATTTT | CASSGVPSGNTIYF
TRBD2 | TRBJ2-7 | NA | TRBV30 | TGTGCCTGGAGTGGACTAGCGGGGTTTGGGTCGGGCCCCTACGAGCAGTACTTC | CAWSGLAGFGSGPYEQYF
NA | TRBJ2-5 | NA | TRBV6-1 | TGTGCCAGCAGTCAACCTTTAGAGACCCAGTACTTC | CASSQPLETQYF
TRBD2 | TRBJ2-3 | NA | TRBV27 | TGTGCCAGCACCCGCTACGGGGGGGGTGGCACAGATACGCAGTATTTT | CASTRYGGGGTDTQYF
TRBD1 | TRBJ1-5 | NA | TRBV6-5 | TGTGCCAGCACGGGACAGGGAGGTCAGCCCCAGCATTTT | CASTGQGGQPQHF
TRBD1 | TRBJ1-5 | NA | TRBV19 | TGTGCCAGTAGTATCGGACAGGGGGGGCGGATGCTTCGACAGCCCCAGCATTTT | CASSIGQGGRMLRQPQHF
TRBD1 | TRBJ1-2 | NA | TRBV29-1 | TGCAGCGTTGAGGCAGGGGGCAGAAGGTATGGCTACACCTTC | CSVEAGGRRYGYTF
NA | TRBJ1-2 | NA | TRBV30 | TGTGCCTGGAGTGGGGGTCGCGGTGGCTACACCTTC | CAWSGGRGGYTF
TRBD2 | TRBJ2-5 | NA | TRBV7-2 | TGTGCCAGCAGCTTACTTTACGGGGGGGAGACCCAGTACTTC | CASSLLYGGETQYF
NA | TRBJ2-3 | NA | TRBV2 | TGTGCCAGCAGCAAAACGACAGATACGCAGTATTTT | CASSKTTDTQYF
NA | TRBJ1-1 | NA | TRBV5-5 | TGTGCCAGCAGCCCCGGAATGCACACTGAAGCTTTCTTT | CASSPGMHTEAFF
NA | TRBJ1-6 | NA | TRBV4-3 | TGCGCCAGCAGCCCCCGGGAGACTAATTCACCCCTCCACTTT | CASSPRETNSPLHF
NA | TRBJ1-2 | NA | TRBV30 | TGTGCCTGGAGTAGAAGTGCTAGCGGGACGGGCGCCTTAGTTTTCTATGGCTACACCTTC | CAWSRSASGTGALVFYGYTF
NA | TRBJ1-2 | NA | TRBV11-2 | TGTGCCAGCAGCTTAGAGGATTACAGACGCGCCTATGGCTACACCTTC | CASSLEDYRRAYGYTF
NA | TRBJ2-3 | NA | TRBV6-5 | TGTGCCAGCAAGACGGGCACAGATACGCAGTATTTT | CASKTGTDTQYF
NA | TRBJ2-7 | NA | TRBV5-1 | TGCGCCAGCAGCTTGGCCATCGTGGGAGGAGGCTACGAGCAGTACTTC | CASSLAIVGGGYEQYF
TRBD2 | TRBJ2-7 | NA | TRBV27 | TGTGCCAGCAGTGTCACTAGCGGGGCCTACGAGCAGTACTTC | CASSVTSGAYEQYF
NA | TRBJ2-3 | NA | TRBV28 | TGTGCCAGCAGTTTACAGGGAGATACGCAGTATTTT | CASSLQGDTQYF
NA | TRBJ2-5 | once | TRBV19 | TGTGCCAGTACCCCGGGAAGAAGCTGGGAGACCCAGTACTTC | CASTPGRSWETQYF
TRBD1 | TRBJ2-7 | NA | TRBV6-6 | TGTGCCAGCACCCGAACAGGGGATTCCTACGAGCAGTACTTC | CASTRTGDSYEQYF
NA | TRBJ2-5 | NA | TRBV11-2 | TGTGCCAGCAGCTTAGATCGGTTGGCGGAGACCCAGTACTTC | CASSLDRLAETQYF
TRBD1 | TRBJ1-2 | NA | TRBV19 | TGTGCCAGTAGTCGGACAGGCGACTATGGCTACACCTTC | CASSRTGDYGYTF
TRBD1 | TRBJ1-2 | NA | TRBV5-6 | TGTGCCAGCAGCGTCGGGACAGGGGATGGCTACACCTTC | CASSVGTGDGYTF
NA | TRBJ2-7 | once | TRBV5-1 | TGCGCCAGCAGCCCACCCCGAACAGGGAATCCCCACGAGCAGTACTTC | CASSPPRTGNPHEQYF
NA | TRBJ2-7 | NA | TRBV6-5 | TGTGCCAGGTGGGCACCCCACTCCTACGAGCAGTACTTC | CARWAPHSYEQYF
NA | TRBJ1-4 | NA | TRBV6-1 | TGTGCCAGCAGTGAGAGGAGGACAGAATTT | CASSERRTEF
TRBD1 | TRBJ2-7 | once | TRBV10-2 | TGCGCCAGCAGGGGGACAGGGGCCACCACCTACGAGCAGTACTTC | CASRGTGATTYEQYF
NA | TRBJ1-5 | once | TRBV6-4 | TGTGCCAGCAGTGAACAAATTAGCAATCAGCCCCAGCATTTT | CASSEQISNQPQHF
TRBD1 | TRBJ1-4 | NA | TRBV6-1 | TGTGCCAGCAGGCAACAGGGGGCAACTAATGAAAAACTGTTTTTT | CASRQQGATNEKLFF
NA | TRBJ2-7 | NA | TRBV30 | TGTGCCTGGAACGCCCACTACAGAGGTGGCGAGCAGTACTTC | CAWNAHYRGGEQYF
NA | TRBJ1-5 | NA | TRBV9 | TGTGCCAGCTCCTGGGGAAATACAGGGAATCAGCCCCAGCATTTT | CASSWGNTGNQPQHF
NA | TRBJ2-3 | NA | TRBV19 | TGTGCCAGTAGTATAGTCAAGGCCGGCACAGATACGCAGTATTTT | CASSIVKAGTDTQYF
NA | TRBJ2-7 | NA | TRBV7-9 | TGTGCCAGCAGCTTGGGGCAGGGGTTCTCCTACGAGCAGTACTTC | CASSLGQGFSYEQYF
NA | TRBJ1-2 | NA | TRBV28 | TGTGCCAGCAGTACAGGGAGCGGCTACACCTTC | CASSTGSGYTF
NA | TRBJ1-1 | NA | TRBV5-1 | TGCGCCAGCAGCTTGAGCGACAGGGAAGCTTTCTTT | CASSLSDREAFF
NA | TRBJ2-1 | NA | TRBV6-5 | TGTGCCAGCCGCCGGGTCCAGGGTTACGATGAGCAGTTCTTC | CASRRVQGYDEQFF
NA | TRBJ1-1 | NA | TRBV6-1 | TGTGCCAGCAGTGTTACGGGGAACACTGAAGCTTTCTTT | CASSVTGNTEAFF